This TCR beta chain was captured by sequencing in a study of high-grade serous ovarian cancer treatment subgroups. Looking at the study overall: Samples averaged around 14,000 reads and 7,500 or so unique TCR beta rearrangements. Study-level points and caveats: Clonal relatedness tracked neoantigen level, and by trend copy number and mutation load. Repertoire similarity ranged roughly 0.1 to 0.79 between tumors of one patient.

Tumor tissue was taken before any definitive surgery or chemotherapy was given. As to this clone: What it recognizes is unknown.

The CDR3 is 14 residues long. The germline CDR1 and CDR2 sequences are SQVTM and ANQGSEA. V shed 4 bases, J shed 2 bases, and the junction held 6 bases outside the gene matches. Using immunoSEQ multiplex PCR, the repertoire was profiled, and TCRdb retains in-frame clones only, with some absent. The table lists about 7,700 clones, 72% of them singletons. The TCR was taken from a human donor with high-grade serous ovarian cancer. The sequenced sample was tumor tissue. J is TRBJ2-7 and V is TRBV29-1, with 9 positions matching TRBD1. The CDR3 protein is CSVVGGTGTYEQYF. The DNA for the CDR3 is TGCAGCGTTGTAGGGGGGACAGGGACCTACGAGCAGTACTTC.